What follows are 8 T cell receptor beta chains derived from one specimen sequenced in a study of T cells in Graves' hyperthyroidism and ophthalmopathy. Using RNA transcripts as the source, TCR beta CDR3 regions were amplified. When the TCR CDR3 underwent first-round RT-PCR, the HTBI primer set was used. A single record per CDR3 protein comes from TCRdb applying MiXCR to the multiplex PCR reads. The table records some 270,000 distinct CDR3 sequences, roughly 13% of them present only once. Sequenced input: blood. The source of these receptors is a woman aged 40 to 49 with Graves' hyperthyroidism.

This chain links TRBV19 with TRBJ1-5, with 9 nucleotides matching TRBD1. The V segment lost 3 bases and the J segment 6 bases; nucleotides outside the gene matches: 0. This CDR3 has 13 amino acids. Germline CDR1 LNHDA, CDR2 SQIVND (reference sequence). For the CDR3, the DNA is TGTGCCAGTAGTATGGACAGGGGTCAGCCCCAGCATTTT. Protein: CASSMDRGQPQHF. Full variable domain (outside the CDR3, taken from reference TRBV19 and TRBJ1-5): DGGITQSPKYLFRKEGQNVTLSCEQNLNHDAMYWYRQDPGQGLRLIYYSQIVNDFQKGDIAEGYSVSREKKESFPLTVTSAQKNPTAFYLCASSMDRGQPQHFGDGTRLSIL.

V and J are TRBV9 and TRBJ1-6; D gene uncertain. V was cut by 2 bases and J by 0 bases, with 9 bases left in between. Germline loops: CDR1 SGDLS, CDR2 YYNGEE. The CDR3 totals 16 residues. The CDR3 DNA reads TGTGCCAGCAGCGTCCAACCCCTCTCCTATAATTCACCCCTCCACTTT. Translated, it gives CASSVQPLSYNSPLHF.

In DNA form, the CDR3 reads TGCGCCAGCAGCTTGGGCACGACAGGGGGCCGGGAGACCCAGTACTTC. Protein sequence: CASSLGTTGGRETQYF. V usage is TRBV5-1 and J usage is TRBJ2-5; 10 positions match TRBD1. With 0 bases clipped from V and 5 bases from J, the junction kept 7 bases outside the gene matches. This CDR3 region has 16 residues. Per the germline V gene, CDR1 is SGHRS and CDR2 is YFSETQ.

The V and J genes are TRBV19 and TRBJ1-5, with a weak D call TRBD1 (5 bases). Germline CDR1 and CDR2: LNHDA and SQIVND (reference sequence). The CDR3 runs to 18 residues. Trimming left V 5 bases short and J 2 bases short, with 22 bases between. In DNA form, the CDR3 reads TGTGCCAGTAGTTTGATCGAGCACAGGTTTGAGGGCAATCAGCCCCAGCATTTT. Amino acids: CASSLIEHRFEGNQPQHF.

The chain is built from TRBV18 and TRBJ2-1; D is ambiguous. This CDR3 contains 12 residues. Germline CDR1 KGHSH, CDR2 LQKENI. V lost 3 bases and J 9 bases, leaving 9 bases between the germline ends. CDR3 region: CASSPSMSEQFF. For the CDR3, the DNA is TGTGCCAGCTCACCCTCTATGAGTGAGCAGTTCTTC.

This clonotype was seen many times. The rearrangement links TRBV12-3 or TRBV12-4 to TRBJ1-2; D is perhaps TRBD1 (5 bases). Trimming stripped 2 bases from V and 8 bases from J, with 15 bases between. The CDR3 totals 14 residues. DNA of the CDR3: TGTGCCAGCAGTTTACGACGGGGGATGGACGGCTACACCTTC. Its protein product is CASSLRRGMDGYTF.

This clonotype was seen at least ten times. This sequence joins TRBV12-3 or TRBV12-4 and TRBJ2-1, with TRBD2 matching 10 bases. J lost 8 bases, V lost 1 base, and 2 bases had no gene match. There are 14 residues in the CDR3. The CDR3 loop reads CASSLGAGGHEQFF. The CDR3 coding sequence is TGTGCCAGCAGTTTAGGAGCGGGAGGGCATGAGCAGTTCTTC.

The table lists this clonotype with many counts. This chain links TRBV29-1 with TRBJ1-2, with TRBD1 matching over 10 bases. This CDR3 has 13 amino acids. The ends lost 4 bases at V and 4 bases at J; junction bases unmatched: 3. Looked up from germline, CDR1 is SQVTM and CDR2 is ANQGSEA. The CDR3 sequence is CSVGRDRGYGYTF. CDR3 nucleotide sequence: TGCAGCGTTGGTAGGGACAGGGGCTATGGCTACACCTTC.